This paragraph reports one T cell receptor beta chain. Antigen specificity is unknown. The J segment lost 3 bases and the V segment lost 3 bases, leaving 2 bases of the junction unmatched. CDR3 length equals 13 residues. Germline assignment: CDR1 ENHRY and CDR2 SYGVKD. TCRdb fed the RT-PCR reads into MiXCR, producing one record per CDR3 protein. The table records roughly 700,000 distinct CDR3 sequences, 15% to 17% of them present only once. The sample belongs to a study of response to subunit inactivated influenza vaccine. Overall study findings and caveats: A suggestion made by the authors is that each seasonal influenza vaccination recruits few new T cells.

This receptor was identified in a man aged 50-59 years who received an inactivated influenza vaccine. The chain uses TRBV10-3 and TRBJ2-7; 7 positions agree with TRBD1. This specimen was PBMCs from blood, taken approximately 13 days after vaccination. In nucleotides, the CDR3 is TGTGCCATCAGTGACCGGGACAGCTACGAGCAGTACTTC. This encodes CAISDRDSYEQYF.